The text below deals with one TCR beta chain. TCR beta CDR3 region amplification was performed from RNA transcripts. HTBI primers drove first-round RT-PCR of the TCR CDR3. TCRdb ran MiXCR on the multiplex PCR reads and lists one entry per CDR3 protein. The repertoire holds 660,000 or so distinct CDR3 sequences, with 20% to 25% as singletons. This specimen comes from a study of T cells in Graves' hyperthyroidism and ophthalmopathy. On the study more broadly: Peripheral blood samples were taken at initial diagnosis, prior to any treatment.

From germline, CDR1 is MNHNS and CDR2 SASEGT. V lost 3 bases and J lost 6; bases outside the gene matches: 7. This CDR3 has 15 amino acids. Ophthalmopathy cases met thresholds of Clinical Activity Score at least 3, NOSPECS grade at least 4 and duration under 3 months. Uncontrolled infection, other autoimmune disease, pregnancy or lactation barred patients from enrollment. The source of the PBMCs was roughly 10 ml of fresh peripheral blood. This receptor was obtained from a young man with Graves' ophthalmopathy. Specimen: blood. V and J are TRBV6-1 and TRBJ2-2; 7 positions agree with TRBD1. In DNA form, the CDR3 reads TGTGCCAGCAGTGAGCCAGGGGGTTTTTCCGGGGAGCTGTTTTTT. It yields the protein CASSEPGGFSGELFF.